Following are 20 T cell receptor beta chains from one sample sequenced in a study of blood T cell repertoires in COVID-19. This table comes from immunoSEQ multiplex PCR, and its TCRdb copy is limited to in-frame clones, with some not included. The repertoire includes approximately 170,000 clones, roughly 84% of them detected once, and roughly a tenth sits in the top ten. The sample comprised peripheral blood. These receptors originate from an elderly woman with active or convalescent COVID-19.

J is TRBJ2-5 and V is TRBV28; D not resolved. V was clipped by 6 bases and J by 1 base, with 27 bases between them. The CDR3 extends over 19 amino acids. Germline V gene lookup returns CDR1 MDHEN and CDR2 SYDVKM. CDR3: CASRPLASQVRRRQETQYF. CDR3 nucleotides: TGTGCCAGCAGGCCCCTCGCTAGTCAAGTCCGTCGTCGCCAAGAGACCCAGTACTTC.

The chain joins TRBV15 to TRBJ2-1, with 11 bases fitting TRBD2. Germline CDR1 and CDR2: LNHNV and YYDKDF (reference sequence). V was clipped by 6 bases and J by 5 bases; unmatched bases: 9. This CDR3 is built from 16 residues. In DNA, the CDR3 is TGTGCCACCAGTGCAAGACTAGCGGGAACACACAATGAGCAGTTCTTC. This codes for CATSARLAGTHNEQFF. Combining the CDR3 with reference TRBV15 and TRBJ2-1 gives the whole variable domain DAMVIQNPRYQVTQFGKPVTLSCSQTLNHNVMYWYQQKSSQAPKLLFHYYDKDFNNEADTPDNFQSRRPNTSFCFLDIRSPGLGDTAMYLCATSARLAGTHNEQFFGPGTRLTVL.

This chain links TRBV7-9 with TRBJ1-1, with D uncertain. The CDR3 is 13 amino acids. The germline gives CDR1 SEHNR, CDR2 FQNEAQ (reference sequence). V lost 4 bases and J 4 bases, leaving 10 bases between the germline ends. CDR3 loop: CASSSYRGTEAFF. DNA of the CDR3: TGTGCCAGCAGCTCCTACCGAGGCACTGAAGCTTTCTTT.

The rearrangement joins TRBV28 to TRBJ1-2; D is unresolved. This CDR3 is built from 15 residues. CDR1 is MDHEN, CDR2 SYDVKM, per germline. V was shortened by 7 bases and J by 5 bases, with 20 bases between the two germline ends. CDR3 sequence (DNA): TGTGCCAGCACCCCACCTGGCCCGCCCCAGTATGGCTACACCTTC. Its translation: CASTPPGPPQYGYTF.

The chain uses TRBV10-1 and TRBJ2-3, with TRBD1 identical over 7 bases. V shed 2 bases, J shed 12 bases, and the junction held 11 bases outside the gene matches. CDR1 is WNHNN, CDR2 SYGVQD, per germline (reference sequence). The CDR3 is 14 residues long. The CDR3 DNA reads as TGCGCCAGCAGTGAGGCAGACAGGGCGGGTATTCAGTATTTT. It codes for CASSEADRAGIQYF.

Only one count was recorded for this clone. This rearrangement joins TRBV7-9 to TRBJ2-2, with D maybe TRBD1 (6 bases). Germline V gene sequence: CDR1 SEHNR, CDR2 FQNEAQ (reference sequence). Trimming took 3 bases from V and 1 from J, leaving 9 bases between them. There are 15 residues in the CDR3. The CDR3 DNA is TGTGCCAGCAGCTTCCAGGGGCTGAACACCGGGGAGCTGTTTTTT. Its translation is CASSFQGLNTGELFF.

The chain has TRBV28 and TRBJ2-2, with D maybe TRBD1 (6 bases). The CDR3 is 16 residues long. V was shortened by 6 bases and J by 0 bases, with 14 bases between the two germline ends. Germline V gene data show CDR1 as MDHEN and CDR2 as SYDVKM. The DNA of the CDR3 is TGTGCCAGCAGCCCAGGGGCTCCCGCGAACACCGGGGAGCTGTTTTTT. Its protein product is CASSPGAPANTGELFF.

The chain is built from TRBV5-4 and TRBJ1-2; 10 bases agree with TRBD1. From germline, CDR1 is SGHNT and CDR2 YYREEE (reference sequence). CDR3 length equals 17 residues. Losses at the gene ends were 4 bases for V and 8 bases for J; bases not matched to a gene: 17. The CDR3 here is CASSPGQGLTHAGGYTF. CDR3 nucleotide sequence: TGTGCCAGCAGCCCGGGACAGGGGCTGACCCATGCGGGGGGCTACACCTTC.

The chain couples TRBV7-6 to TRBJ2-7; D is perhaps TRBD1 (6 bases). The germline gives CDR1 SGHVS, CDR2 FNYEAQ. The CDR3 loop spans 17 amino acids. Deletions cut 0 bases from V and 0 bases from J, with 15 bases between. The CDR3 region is CASSLAGSGAASYEQYF. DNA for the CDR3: TGTGCCAGCAGCTTAGCGGGATCAGGGGCTGCCTCCTACGAGCAGTACTTC. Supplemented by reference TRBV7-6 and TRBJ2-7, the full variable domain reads GAGVSQSPRYKVTKRGQDVALRCDPISGHVSLYWYRQALGQGPEFLTYFNYEAQQDKSGLPNDRFSAERPEGSISTLTIQRTEQRDSAMYRCASSLAGSGAASYEQYFGPGTRLTVT.

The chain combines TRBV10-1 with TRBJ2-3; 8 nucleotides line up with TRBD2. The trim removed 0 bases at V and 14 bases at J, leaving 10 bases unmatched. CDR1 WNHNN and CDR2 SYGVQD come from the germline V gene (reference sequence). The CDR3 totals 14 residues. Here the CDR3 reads CASSESIGSGGPYF. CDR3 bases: TGCGCCAGCAGTGAGTCGATCGGGTCGGGAGGGCCGTATTTT.

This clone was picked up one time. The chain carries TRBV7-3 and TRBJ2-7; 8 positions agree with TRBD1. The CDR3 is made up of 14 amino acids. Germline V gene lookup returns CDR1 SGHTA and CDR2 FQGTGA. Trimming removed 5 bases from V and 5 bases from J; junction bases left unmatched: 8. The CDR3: CASSPSGGRDEQYF. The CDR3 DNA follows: TGTGCCAGCAGCCCCTCAGGGGGCCGAGACGAGCAGTACTTC.

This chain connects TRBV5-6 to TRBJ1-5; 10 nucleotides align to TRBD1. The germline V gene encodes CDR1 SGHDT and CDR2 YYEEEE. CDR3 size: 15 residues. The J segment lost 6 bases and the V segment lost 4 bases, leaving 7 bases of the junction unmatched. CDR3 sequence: CASSRDRGFTQPQHF. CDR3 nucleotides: TGTGCCAGCAGCCGGGACAGGGGATTTACTCAGCCCCAGCATTTT.

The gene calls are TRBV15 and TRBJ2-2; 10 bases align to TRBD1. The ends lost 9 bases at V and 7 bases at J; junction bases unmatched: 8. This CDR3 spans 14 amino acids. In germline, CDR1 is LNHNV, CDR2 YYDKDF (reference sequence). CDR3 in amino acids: CATSGQGFVGELFF. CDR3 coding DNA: TGTGCCACGTCGGGACAGGGGTTCGTCGGGGAGCTGTTTTTT.

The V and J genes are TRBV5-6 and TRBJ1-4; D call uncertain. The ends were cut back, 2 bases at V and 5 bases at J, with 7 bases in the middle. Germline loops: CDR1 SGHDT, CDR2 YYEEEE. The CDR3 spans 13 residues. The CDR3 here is CASSFERNEKLFF. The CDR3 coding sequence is TGTGCCAGCAGCTTCGAGAGAAATGAAAAACTGTTTTTT.

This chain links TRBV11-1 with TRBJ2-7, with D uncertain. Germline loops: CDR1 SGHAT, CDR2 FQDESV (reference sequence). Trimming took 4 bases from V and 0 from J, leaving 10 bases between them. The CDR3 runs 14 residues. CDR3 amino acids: CASSSFQASYEQYF. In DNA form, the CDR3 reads TGTGCCAGCAGCTCATTCCAGGCCTCCTACGAGCAGTACTTC.

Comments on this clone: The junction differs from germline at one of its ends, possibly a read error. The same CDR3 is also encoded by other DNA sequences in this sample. CDR3 in amino acids: CASSIDQGDGYTF. The CDR3 nucleotides are TGTGCCAGTAGTATAGATCAGGGCGATGGTTACACCTTC. The chain recombines TRBV19 with TRBJ1-2; D possibly corresponds to TRBD1 (5 bases). Germline values: CDR1 LNHDA, CDR2 SQIVND (reference sequence). The CDR3 covers 13 residues.

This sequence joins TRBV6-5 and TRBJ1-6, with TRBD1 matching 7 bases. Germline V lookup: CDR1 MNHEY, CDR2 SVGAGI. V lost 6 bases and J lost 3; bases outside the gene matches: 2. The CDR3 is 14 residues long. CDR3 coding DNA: TGTGCCAGCAGCTGGGACAGCTATAATTCACCCCTCCACTTT. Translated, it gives CASSWDSYNSPLHF.

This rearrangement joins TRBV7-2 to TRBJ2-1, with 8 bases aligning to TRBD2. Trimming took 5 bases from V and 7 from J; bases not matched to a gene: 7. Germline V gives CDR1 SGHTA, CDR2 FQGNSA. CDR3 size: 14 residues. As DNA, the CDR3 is TGTGCCAGCAGCACCGGGACTAGGGGGAATGAGCAGTTCTTC. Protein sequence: CASSTGTRGNEQFF.

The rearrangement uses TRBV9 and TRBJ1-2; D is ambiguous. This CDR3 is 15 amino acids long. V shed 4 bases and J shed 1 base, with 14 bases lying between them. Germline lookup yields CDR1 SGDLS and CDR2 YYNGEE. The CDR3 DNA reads TGTGCCAGCAGCTCAGCGAGACGGGATAACTATGGCTACACCTTC. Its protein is CASSSARRDNYGYTF.

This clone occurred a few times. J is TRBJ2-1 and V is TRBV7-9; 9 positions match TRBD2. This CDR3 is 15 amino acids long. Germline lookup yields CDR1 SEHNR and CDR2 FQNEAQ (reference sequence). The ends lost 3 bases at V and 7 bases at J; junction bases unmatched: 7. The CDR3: CASSFSGLALNEQFF. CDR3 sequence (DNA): TGTGCCAGCAGCTTCTCGGGACTAGCCTTAAATGAGCAGTTCTTC.